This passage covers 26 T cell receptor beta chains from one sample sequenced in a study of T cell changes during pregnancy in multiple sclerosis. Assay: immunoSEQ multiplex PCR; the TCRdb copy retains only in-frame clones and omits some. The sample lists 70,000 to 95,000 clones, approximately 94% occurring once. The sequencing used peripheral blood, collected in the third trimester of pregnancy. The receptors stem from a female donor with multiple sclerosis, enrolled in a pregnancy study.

The CDR3 here is CATSSRERKETQYF. In DNA, the CDR3 is TGTGCCACCAGCTCCAGGGAACGGAAAGAGACCCAGTACTTC. V usage is TRBV15 and J usage is TRBJ2-5; a weak D match, TRBD1 (5 bases). The CDR3 has 14 residues. V lost 5 bases and J lost 3, with 13 bases in between. CDR1 is LNHNV, CDR2 YYDKDF, per germline (reference sequence).

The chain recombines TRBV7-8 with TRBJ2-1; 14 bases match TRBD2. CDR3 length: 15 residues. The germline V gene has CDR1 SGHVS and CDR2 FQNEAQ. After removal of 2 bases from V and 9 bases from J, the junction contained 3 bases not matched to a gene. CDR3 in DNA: TGTGCCAGCAGCTTACCAGGGACTAGCGGGGGTGAGCAGTTCTTC. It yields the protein CASSLPGTSGGEQFF.

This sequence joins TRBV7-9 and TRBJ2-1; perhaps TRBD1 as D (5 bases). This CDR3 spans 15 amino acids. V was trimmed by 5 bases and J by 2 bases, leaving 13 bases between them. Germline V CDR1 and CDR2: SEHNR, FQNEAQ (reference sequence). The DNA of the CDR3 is TGTGCCAGCAGCCGCGTGCAGGGTGCCTACAATGAGCAGTTCTTC. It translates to CASSRVQGAYNEQFF.

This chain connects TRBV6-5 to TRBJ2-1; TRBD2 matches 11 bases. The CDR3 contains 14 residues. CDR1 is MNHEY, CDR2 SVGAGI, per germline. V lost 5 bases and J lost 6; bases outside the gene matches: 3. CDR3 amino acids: CASSPGTSGNEQFF. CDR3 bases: TGTGCCAGCAGTCCCGGGACTAGCGGCAATGAGCAGTTCTTC.

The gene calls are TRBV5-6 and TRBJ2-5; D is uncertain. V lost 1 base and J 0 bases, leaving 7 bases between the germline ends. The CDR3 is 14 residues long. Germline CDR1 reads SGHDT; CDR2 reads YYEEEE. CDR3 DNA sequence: TGTGCCAGCAGCTTGTTAAGCGACCAAGAGACCCAGTACTTC. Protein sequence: CASSLLSDQETQYF.

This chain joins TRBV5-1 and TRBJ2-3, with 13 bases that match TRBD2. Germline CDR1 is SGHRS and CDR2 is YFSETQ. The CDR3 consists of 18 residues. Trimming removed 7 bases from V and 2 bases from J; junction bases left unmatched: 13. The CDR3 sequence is CASSGRLAGGFLTDTQYF. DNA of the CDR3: TGCGCCAGCTCCGGAAGACTAGCGGGAGGATTCCTCACAGATACGCAGTATTTT.

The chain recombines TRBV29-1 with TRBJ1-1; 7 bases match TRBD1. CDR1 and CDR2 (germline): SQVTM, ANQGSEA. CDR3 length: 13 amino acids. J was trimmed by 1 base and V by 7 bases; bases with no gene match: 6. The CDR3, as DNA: TGCAGCGCGCGGACAGGTTGGAACACTGAAGCTTTCTTT. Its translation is CSARTGWNTEAFF.

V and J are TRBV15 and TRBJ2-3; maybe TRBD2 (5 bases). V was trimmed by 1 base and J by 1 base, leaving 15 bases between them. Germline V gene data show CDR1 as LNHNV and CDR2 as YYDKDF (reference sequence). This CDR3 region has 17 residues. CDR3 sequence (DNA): TGTGCCACCAGCAGAGTCGGGAAGATAGCGCGCACAGATACGCAGTATTTT. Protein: CATSRVGKIARTDTQYF.

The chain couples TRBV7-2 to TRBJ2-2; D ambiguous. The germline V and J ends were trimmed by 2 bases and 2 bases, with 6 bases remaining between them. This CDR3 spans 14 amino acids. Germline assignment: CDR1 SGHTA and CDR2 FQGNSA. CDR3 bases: TGTGCCAGCAGCTTACTACTCAACACCGGGGAGCTGTTTTTT. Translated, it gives CASSLLLNTGELFF. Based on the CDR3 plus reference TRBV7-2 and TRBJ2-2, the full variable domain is GAGVSQSPSNKVTEKGKDVELRCDPISGHTALYWYRQSLGQGLEFLIYFQGNSAPDKSGLPSDRFSAERTGGSVSTLTIQRTQQEDSAVYLCASSLLLNTGELFFGEGSRLTVL.

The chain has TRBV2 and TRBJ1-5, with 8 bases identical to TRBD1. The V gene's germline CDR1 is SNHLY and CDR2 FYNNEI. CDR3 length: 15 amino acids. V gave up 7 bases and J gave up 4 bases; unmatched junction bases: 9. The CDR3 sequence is CASKNRTGKNQPQHF. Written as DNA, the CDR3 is TGTGCCAGCAAAAACAGGACAGGGAAAAATCAGCCCCAGCATTTT.

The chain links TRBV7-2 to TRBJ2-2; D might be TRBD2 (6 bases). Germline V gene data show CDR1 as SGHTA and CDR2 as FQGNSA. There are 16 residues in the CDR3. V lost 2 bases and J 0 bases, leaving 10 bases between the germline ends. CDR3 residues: CASSLHPSANTGELFF. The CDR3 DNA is TGTGCCAGCAGCTTACATCCTAGCGCGAACACCGGGGAGCTGTTTTTT.

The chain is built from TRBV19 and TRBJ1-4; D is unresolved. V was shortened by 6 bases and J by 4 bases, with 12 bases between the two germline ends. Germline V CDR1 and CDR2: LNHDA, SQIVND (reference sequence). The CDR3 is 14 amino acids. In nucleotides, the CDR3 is TGTGCCAGTAGATTGAGACACCATAATGAAAAACTGTTTTTT. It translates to CASRLRHHNEKLFF.

The CDR3 DNA is TGTGCCTCGGACTCCGGGACAGGTCCTTACGAGCAGTACTTC. This translates into CASDSGTGPYEQYF. The genes are TRBV10-3 and TRBJ2-7; 8 nucleotides align to TRBD1. Germline assignment: CDR1 ENHRY and CDR2 SYGVKD. CDR3 length: 14 amino acids. V trimming: 11 bases; J trimming: 4 bases; junction bases outside the gene matches: 13.

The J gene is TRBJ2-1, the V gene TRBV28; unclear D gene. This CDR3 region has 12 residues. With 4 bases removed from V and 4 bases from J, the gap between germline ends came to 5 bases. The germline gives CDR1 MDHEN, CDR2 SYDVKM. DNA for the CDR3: TGTGCCAGCAGTTCTTATTACAATGAGCAGTTCTTC. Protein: CASSSYYNEQFF.

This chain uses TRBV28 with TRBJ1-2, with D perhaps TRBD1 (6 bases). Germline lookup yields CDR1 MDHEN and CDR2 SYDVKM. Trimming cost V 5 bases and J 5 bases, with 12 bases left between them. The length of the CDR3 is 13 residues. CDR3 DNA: TGTGCCAGCAGTCGACAGGCTACTTATGGCTACACCTTC. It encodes CASSRQATYGYTF.

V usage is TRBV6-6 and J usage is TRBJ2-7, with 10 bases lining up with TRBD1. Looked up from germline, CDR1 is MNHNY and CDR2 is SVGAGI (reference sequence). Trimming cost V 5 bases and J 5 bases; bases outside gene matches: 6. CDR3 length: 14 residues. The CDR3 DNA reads TGTGCCAGCAGTGGTAAAGGACAGGGGGACGAGCAGTACTTC. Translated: CASSGKGQGDEQYF.

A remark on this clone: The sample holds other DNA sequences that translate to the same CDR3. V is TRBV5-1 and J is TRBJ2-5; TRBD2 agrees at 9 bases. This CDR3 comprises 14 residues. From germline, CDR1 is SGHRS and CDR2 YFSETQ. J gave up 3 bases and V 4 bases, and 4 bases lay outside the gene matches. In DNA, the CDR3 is TGCGCCAGCAGCCCATTAGCGGGAGAAGAGACCCAGTACTTC. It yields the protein CASSPLAGEETQYF.

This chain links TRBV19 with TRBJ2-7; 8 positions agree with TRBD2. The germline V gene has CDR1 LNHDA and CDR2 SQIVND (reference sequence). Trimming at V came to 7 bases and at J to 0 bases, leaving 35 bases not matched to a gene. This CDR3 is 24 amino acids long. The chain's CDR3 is CASTDREGPRAYALIENLSYEQYF. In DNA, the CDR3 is TGTGCCAGTACCGATCGGGAGGGACCGAGGGCTTATGCTTTAATAGAAAACCTCTCCTACGAGCAGTACTTC.

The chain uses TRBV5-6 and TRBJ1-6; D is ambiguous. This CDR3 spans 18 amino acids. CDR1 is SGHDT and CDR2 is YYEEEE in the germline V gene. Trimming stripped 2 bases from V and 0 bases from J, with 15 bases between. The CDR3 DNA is TGTGCCAGCAGCTTCGGGAGTTTTACCGACTCCTATAATTCACCCCTCCACTTT. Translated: CASSFGSFTDSYNSPLHF.

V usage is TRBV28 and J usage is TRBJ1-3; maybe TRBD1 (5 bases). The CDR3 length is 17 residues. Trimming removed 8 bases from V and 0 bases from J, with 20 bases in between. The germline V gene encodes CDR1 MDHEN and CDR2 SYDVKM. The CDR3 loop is CASGHSSGGPSGNTIYF. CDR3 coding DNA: TGTGCCAGCGGACACTCCAGTGGAGGGCCCTCTGGAAACACCATATATTTT.

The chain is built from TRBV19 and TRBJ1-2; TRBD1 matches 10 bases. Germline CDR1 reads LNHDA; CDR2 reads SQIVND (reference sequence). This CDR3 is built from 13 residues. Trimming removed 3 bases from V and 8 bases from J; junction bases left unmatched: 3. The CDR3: CASSIDRGRGYTF. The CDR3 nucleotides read TGTGCCAGTAGTATTGACAGGGGGCGCGGCTACACCTTC.

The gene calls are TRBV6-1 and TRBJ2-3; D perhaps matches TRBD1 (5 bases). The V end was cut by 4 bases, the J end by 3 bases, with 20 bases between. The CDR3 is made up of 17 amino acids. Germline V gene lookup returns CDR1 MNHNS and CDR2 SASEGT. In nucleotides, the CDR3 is TGTGCCAGCAGTGTCGAAGCCCGACAGAAGTGGACAGATACGCAGTATTTT. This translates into CASSVEARQKWTDTQYF.

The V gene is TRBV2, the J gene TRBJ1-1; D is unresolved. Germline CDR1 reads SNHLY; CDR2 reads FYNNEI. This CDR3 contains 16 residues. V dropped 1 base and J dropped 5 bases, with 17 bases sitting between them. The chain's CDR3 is CASSEEWGSEGTEAFF. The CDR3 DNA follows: TGTGCCAGCAGTGAAGAGTGGGGTTCGGAGGGAACTGAAGCTTTCTTT.

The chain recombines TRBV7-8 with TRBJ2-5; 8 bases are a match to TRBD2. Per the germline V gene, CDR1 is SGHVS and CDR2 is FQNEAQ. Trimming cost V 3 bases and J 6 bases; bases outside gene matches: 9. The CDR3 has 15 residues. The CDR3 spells CASSFNGRADQTQYF. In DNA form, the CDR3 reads TGTGCCAGCAGCTTTAACGGGAGGGCCGATCAGACCCAGTACTTC.

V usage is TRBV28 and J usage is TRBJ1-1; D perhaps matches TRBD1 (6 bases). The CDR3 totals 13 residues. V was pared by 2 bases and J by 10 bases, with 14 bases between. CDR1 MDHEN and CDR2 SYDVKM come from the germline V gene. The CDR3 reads CASSLGWGPAAFF. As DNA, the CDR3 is TGTGCCAGCAGTTTAGGGTGGGGGCCCGCAGCTTTCTTT.

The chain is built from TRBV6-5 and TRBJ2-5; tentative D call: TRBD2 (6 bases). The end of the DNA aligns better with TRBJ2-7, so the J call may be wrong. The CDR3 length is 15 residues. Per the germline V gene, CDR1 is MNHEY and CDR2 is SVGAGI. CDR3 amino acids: CASSTPTGTYNEQYF. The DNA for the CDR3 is TGTGCCAGCAGTACACCCACCGGGACTTACAACGAGCAGTACTTC.